A single sample is the source of the 26 T cell receptor beta chains below, sequenced in a study of PD-L1 blockade in urothelial cancer. The table came from immunoSEQ multiplex PCR; TCRdb's copy has only in-frame clones and leaves some out. The table lists about 76,000 clones, more than 85% of them singletons. This sample's time point: peripheral blood 6 weeks after treatment start. The input for sequencing was PBMCs, taken around atezolizumab (anti-PD-L1) treatment. The receptors originated from an elderly woman with urothelial cancer.

V is TRBV19 and J is TRBJ2-2, with 14 positions matching TRBD2. This CDR3 has 17 amino acids. The germline CDR1 and CDR2 sequences are LNHDA and SQIVND (reference sequence). With V trimmed by 3 bases and J by 4 bases, 4 bases remained unmatched. The CDR3 DNA follows: TGTGCCAGTAGTATGGGGACTAGCGGGAGATCCACCGGGGAGCTGTTTTTT. This translates into CASSMGTSGRSTGELFF.

The chain joins TRBV19 to TRBJ2-1, with 11 bases identical to TRBD2. The CDR3 totals 16 residues. V shed 2 bases and J 7 bases; nucleotides not matched to a gene: 7. The germline V gene encodes CDR1 LNHDA and CDR2 SQIVND (reference sequence). The CDR3 here is CASSIMGSGRVNEQFF. For the CDR3, the DNA is TGTGCCAGTAGTATAATGGGTAGCGGGAGGGTGAATGAGCAGTTCTTC.

This rearrangement joins TRBV27 to TRBJ1-2; D is ambiguous. This CDR3 region has 16 residues. V dropped 0 bases and J dropped 8 bases, with 19 bases sitting between them. Germline V lookup: CDR1 MNHEY, CDR2 SMNVEV (reference sequence). The DNA of the CDR3 is TGTGCCAGCAGTTTATCCCCGAATCCCCCTACGCGGGGCTACACCTTC. Translating it yields CASSLSPNPPTRGYTF.

This sequence joins TRBV9 and TRBJ2-7; 14 bases are shared with TRBD2. CDR1 is SGDLS, CDR2 YYNGEE, per germline. The CDR3 length is 15 residues. V trimming: 5 bases; J trimming: 2 bases; junction bases outside the gene matches: 3. CDR3 amino acids: CASSETSGRAYEQYF. The CDR3 nucleotides read TGTGCCAGCAGTGAGACTAGCGGGAGGGCCTACGAGCAGTACTTC.

The chain carries TRBV6-4 and TRBJ2-1; possibly TRBD1 for D (5 bases). V dropped 6 bases and J dropped 3 bases, with 9 bases sitting between them. CDR3 length equals 13 residues. CDR1 is MRHNA, CDR2 SNTAGT, per germline. This CDR3 is CASSFDSYNEQFF. CDR3 bases: TGTGCCAGCAGCTTTGACAGCTACAATGAGCAGTTCTTC.

The gene calls are TRBV18 and TRBJ1-5; D gene unclear. Per germline, CDR1 KGHSH and CDR2 LQKENI. The CDR3 length is 15 residues. V was pared by 6 bases and J by 3 bases, with 15 bases between. CDR3 sequence reads: CASSPGQDYNQPQHF. In DNA, the CDR3 is TGTGCCAGCTCCCCCGGGCAGGACTACAATCAGCCCCAGCATTTT.

The rearrangement joins TRBV27 to TRBJ1-4, with TRBD1 matching over 7 bases. From germline, CDR1 is MNHEY and CDR2 SMNVEV (reference sequence). This CDR3 spans 16 amino acids. V lost 4 bases and J lost 4; bases outside the gene matches: 9. In DNA form, the CDR3 reads TGTGCCAGCAGTTCTAAAAGGGGGCGGGGTAATGAAAAACTGTTTTTT. Translation: CASSSKRGRGNEKLFF.

This chain joins TRBV29-1 and TRBJ2-7; TRBD2 is a possible D gene (5 bases). This CDR3 contains 14 residues. The germline V gene has CDR1 SQVTM and CDR2 ANQGSEA. V was pared by 1 base and J by 3 bases, with 13 bases between. CDR3 region: CSVEGKEGVYEQYF. The CDR3 DNA sequence: TGCAGCGTTGAAGGGAAAGAGGGAGTCTACGAGCAGTACTTC.

V is TRBV5-4 and J is TRBJ2-1; possible D gene TRBD2, 5 bases. Germline-derived CDR1 and CDR2 are SGHNT and YYREEE (reference sequence). Trimming shortened V by 2 bases and J by 0 bases, and 15 bases separated the two germline ends. The CDR3 consists of 17 residues. The CDR3 reads CASSFGGVLLSYNEQFF. The CDR3 region has the DNA TGTGCCAGCAGCTTTGGAGGAGTCCTCCTCTCCTACAATGAGCAGTTCTTC.

This clone was seen once. V and J are TRBV5-8 and TRBJ2-3; D is perhaps TRBD1 (6 bases). Germline lookup yields CDR1 SGHTS and CDR2 YDEGEE. The CDR3 is 16 amino acids. V lost 3 bases and J 0 bases, leaving 14 bases between the germline ends. The CDR3 reads CASSYGTNPSTDTQYF. CDR3 nucleotides: TGTGCCAGCAGCTACGGGACAAACCCTAGCACAGATACGCAGTATTTT. Supplemented by reference TRBV5-8 and TRBJ2-3, the full variable domain reads EAGVTQSPTHLIKTRGQQATLRCSPISGHTSVYWYQQALGLGLQFLLWYDEGEERNRGNFPPRFSGRQFPNYSSELNVNALELEDSALYLCASSYGTNPSTDTQYFGPGTRLTVL.

This chain uses TRBV6-4 with TRBJ2-1, with TRBD2 matching 16 bases. Germline V gene data show CDR1 as MRHNA and CDR2 as SNTAGT. J was trimmed by 1 base and V by 7 bases; bases with no gene match: 10. The CDR3 has 19 amino acids. This CDR3 reads CASIAAGTSGRDSYNEQFF. The DNA for the CDR3 is TGTGCCAGCATCGCCGCCGGGACTAGCGGGAGGGATTCCTACAATGAGCAGTTCTTC.

J is TRBJ1-2 and V is TRBV27; TRBD1 matches 7 bases. Germline V CDR1 and CDR2: MNHEY, SMNVEV (reference sequence). This CDR3 has 16 residues. V lost 3 bases, J lost 7 bases, and 14 bases stayed unmatched. This chain's CDR3 is CASSLGQPLGLGGYTF. The CDR3 coding sequence is TGTGCCAGCAGTTTGGGACAGCCTTTGGGGCTTGGTGGCTACACCTTC.

The chain links TRBV5-5 to TRBJ2-7; D possibly corresponds to TRBD2 (5 bases). The germline gives CDR1 SGHKS, CDR2 YYEKEE (reference sequence). Trimming removed 4 bases at V and 4 bases at J, with 9 bases between. This CDR3 is built from 12 residues. CDR3 nucleotides: TGTGCCAGCAGCGTCGGCGGGTACGAGCAGTACTTC. It is translated as CASSVGGYEQYF.

V and J are TRBV5-1 and TRBJ2-5, with a tentative D call TRBD1 (5 bases). The CDR3 is 14 residues long. V lost 4 bases and J lost 2, with 12 bases in between. Germline lookup yields CDR1 SGHRS and CDR2 YFSETQ. CDR3 sequence (DNA): TGCGCCAGCAGCCAAGAGGCAGGGCAAGAGACCCAGTACTTC. It yields the protein CASSQEAGQETQYF.

The chain carries TRBV2 and TRBJ1-1; TRBD1 matches 7 bases. The germline V gene encodes CDR1 SNHLY and CDR2 FYNNEI. This CDR3 has 13 amino acids. The trim removed 10 bases at V and 5 bases at J, leaving 10 bases unmatched. CDR3 protein: CAKRQGSGTEAFF. The DNA of the CDR3 is TGTGCCAAGAGACAGGGAAGCGGAACTGAAGCTTTCTTT.

The V and J genes are TRBV27 and TRBJ2-6; D gene uncertain. V was trimmed by 5 bases and J by 0 bases, leaving 17 bases between them. Germline V gene sequence: CDR1 MNHEY, CDR2 SMNVEV (reference sequence). The CDR3 consists of 18 residues. The CDR3: CASSGSAQTNSGANVLTF. In DNA, the CDR3 is TGTGCCAGCAGTGGGTCGGCACAAACTAACTCTGGGGCCAACGTCCTGACTTTC.

The chain uses TRBV5-6 and TRBJ1-4; 12 bases are shared with TRBD1. V lost 0 bases to trimming and J lost 8 bases; unmatched junction nucleotides: 8. The germline CDR1 and CDR2 sequences are SGHDT and YYEEEE. This CDR3 region has 17 residues. CDR3 nucleotides: TGTGCCAGCAGCTTGGTTGGGACAGGGGGCGCGGACGAAAAACTGTTTTTT. This codes for CASSLVGTGGADEKLFF.

The chain uses TRBV11-3 and TRBJ2-1; TRBD2 agrees at 12 bases. V gave up 1 base and J gave up 8 bases; unmatched junction bases: 9. The CDR3 runs 17 residues. Germline V lookup: CDR1 SGHNT, CDR2 YENEEA. In DNA, the CDR3 is TGTGCCAGCAGCTTAGGGACTCTAGCGGGAGGGCTCGATGAGCAGTTCTTC. Residues: CASSLGTLAGGLDEQFF.

The CDR3 loop is CAISESLGAGGNSEAFF. CDR3 sequence (DNA): TGTGCCATCAGTGAGTCCTTGGGGGCAGGAGGAAACTCTGAAGCTTTCTTT. The rearrangement joins TRBV10-3 to TRBJ1-1; tentatively, D is TRBD1 (6 bases). Germline V gene sequence: CDR1 ENHRY, CDR2 SYGVKD. V lost 0 bases and J lost 6, with 20 bases in between. This CDR3 is 17 amino acids long.

The rearrangement links TRBV11-3 to TRBJ2-1; 8 nucleotides line up with TRBD2. CDR1 and CDR2 (germline): SGHNT, YENEEA. The CDR3 is made up of 14 amino acids. The trim removed 10 bases at V and 4 bases at J, leaving 9 bases unmatched. This CDR3 is CATSVSGVYNEQFF. The CDR3 coding sequence is TGTGCCACCTCCGTTAGCGGGGTATACAATGAGCAGTTCTTC.

This clone was detected a few times. The chain has TRBV4-2 and TRBJ2-5; TRBD1 aligns across 10 bases. This CDR3 has 16 amino acids. Germline CDR1 LGHNA, CDR2 YNFKEQ. Losses at the gene ends were 4 bases for V and 3 bases for J; bases not matched to a gene: 8. The CDR3 region is CASSRGHGTGEETQYF. CDR3 nucleotides: TGTGCCAGCAGCCGGGGTCATGGGACAGGGGAAGAGACCCAGTACTTC.

The chain recombines TRBV6-5 with TRBJ1-1, with no clear D. The CDR3 has 11 amino acids. With 9 bases removed from V and 5 bases from J, the gap between germline ends came to 10 bases. The germline gives CDR1 MNHEY, CDR2 SVGAGI. In DNA, the CDR3 is TGTGCCAGACACATCTTAACTGAAGCTTTCTTT. Translating it yields CARHILTEAFF.

This clone was observed once. This chain connects TRBV9 to TRBJ1-2; D is unresolved. There are 11 residues in the CDR3. Germline loops: CDR1 SGDLS, CDR2 YYNGEE. V shed 0 bases and J shed 11 bases, with 8 bases lying between them. DNA of the CDR3: TGTGCCAGCAGCGTAGGGAGATCGTACACCTTC. This translates into CASSVGRSYTF.

The chain recombines TRBV29-1 with TRBJ1-1; D is ambiguous. Germline lookup yields CDR1 SQVTM and CDR2 ANQGSEA. The CDR3 is made up of 11 amino acids. Trimming cost V 3 bases and J 8 bases, with 10 bases left between them. The CDR3 region has the DNA TGCAGCGTTGAGCAGGTAGGAGAAGCTTTCTTT. This gives the protein CSVEQVGEAFF. Drawing the rest from reference TRBV29-1 and TRBJ1-1, the complete variable domain is SAVISQKPSRDICQRGTSLTIQCQVDSQVTMMFWYRQQPGQSLTLIATANQGSEATYESGFVIDKFPISRPNLTFSTLTVSNMSPEDSSIYLCSVEQVGEAFFGQGTRLTVV.

The rearrangement uses TRBV2 and TRBJ1-5, with 7 positions matching TRBD1. The CDR3 totals 14 residues. The germline CDR1 and CDR2 sequences are SNHLY and FYNNEI. Trimming cost V 8 bases and J 4 bases; bases outside gene matches: 8. CDR3 nucleotide sequence: TGTGCCAGCCAAAGAGGGGGCTCTAATCAGCCCCAGCATTTT. This codes for CASQRGGSNQPQHF.

V is TRBV27 and J is TRBJ1-2; D is undetermined. The germline V gene encodes CDR1 MNHEY and CDR2 SMNVEV (reference sequence). The CDR3 is 14 amino acids. V was trimmed by 0 bases and J by 4 bases, leaving 9 bases between them. The CDR3 protein is CASSLSPGIYGYTF. The CDR3 bases are TGTGCCAGCAGTTTATCCCCGGGGATCTATGGCTACACCTTC.